This TCR beta chain was captured by sequencing in a study of blood T cell repertoires in COVID-19. In the study overall: From the United States, Italy and Spain came samples of acute and convalescent COVID-19. Sources were T cells, B-cell-depleted T cells, or PBMCs; the material itself was cDNA or gDNA.

Original processing notes: The authors estimated nucleated cell counts from reference gene primer amplification. The protocol was immunoSEQ multiplex PCR, while the TCRdb copy is restricted to in-frame clones and leaves out a portion. The DNA was the basis for D and trimming; V, J and clone size are from that table. Among a few hundred thousand clones, around nine tenths were seen once, and the ten largest hold approximately 2.9%. This CDR3 has 12 amino acids. From germline, CDR1 is GTSNPN and CDR2 SVGIG (reference sequence). The V gene lost 5 bases and the J gene lost 8 bases, with 14 bases spanning the gap.

The sequencing input was peripheral blood. This sequence was found in a human donor in a cohort sampled during active COVID-19. The gene calls are TRBV30 and TRBJ2-3; D possibly corresponds to TRBD1 (5 bases). DNA of the CDR3: TGTGCCTGGGACCTGGACAAAGGTACGCAGTATTTT. Encoded protein: CAWDLDKGTQYF. The complete variable domain, with remaining parts taken from reference TRBV30 and TRBJ2-3, reads SQTIHQWPATLVQPVGSPLSLECTVEGTSNPNLYWYRQAAGRGLQLLFYSVGIGQISSEVPQNLSASRPQDRQFILSSKKLLLSDSGFYLCAWDLDKGTQYFGPGTRLTVL.